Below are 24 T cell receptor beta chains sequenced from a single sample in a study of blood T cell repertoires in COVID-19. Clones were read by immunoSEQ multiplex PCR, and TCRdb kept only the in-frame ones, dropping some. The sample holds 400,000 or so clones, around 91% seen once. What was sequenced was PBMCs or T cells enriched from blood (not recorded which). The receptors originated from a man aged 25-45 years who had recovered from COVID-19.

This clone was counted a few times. The CDR3 nucleotides are TGCGCCAGCAGCTCACAGGGGGCTTCCTACGAGCAGTACTTC. This sequence encodes CASSSQGASYEQYF. V and J are TRBV5-1 and TRBJ2-7; TRBD1 aligns across 9 bases. Germline-derived CDR1 and CDR2 are SGHRS and YFSETQ. V lost 3 bases, J lost 1 base, and 2 bases stayed unmatched. The CDR3 consists of 14 residues.

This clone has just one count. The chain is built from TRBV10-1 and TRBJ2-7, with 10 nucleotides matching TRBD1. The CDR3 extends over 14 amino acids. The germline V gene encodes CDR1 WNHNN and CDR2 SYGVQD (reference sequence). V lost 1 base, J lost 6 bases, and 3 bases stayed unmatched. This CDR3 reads CASSELGTGAEQYF. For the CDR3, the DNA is TGCGCCAGCAGTGAGTTGGGGACAGGGGCCGAGCAGTACTTC.

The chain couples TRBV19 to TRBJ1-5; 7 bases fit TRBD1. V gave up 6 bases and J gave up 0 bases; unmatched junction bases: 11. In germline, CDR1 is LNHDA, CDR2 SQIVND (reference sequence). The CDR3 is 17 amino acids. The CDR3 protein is CASRTIRGEFSNQPQHF. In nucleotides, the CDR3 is TGTGCCAGTAGGACCATCAGGGGGGAATTTAGCAATCAGCCCCAGCATTTT.

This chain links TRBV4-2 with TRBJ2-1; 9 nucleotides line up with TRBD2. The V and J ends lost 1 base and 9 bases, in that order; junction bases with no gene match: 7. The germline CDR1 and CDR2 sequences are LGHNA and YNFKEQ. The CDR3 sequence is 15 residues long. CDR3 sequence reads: CASSQASGRIGEQFF. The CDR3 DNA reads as TGTGCCAGCAGCCAAGCCAGCGGGAGGATCGGTGAGCAGTTCTTC.

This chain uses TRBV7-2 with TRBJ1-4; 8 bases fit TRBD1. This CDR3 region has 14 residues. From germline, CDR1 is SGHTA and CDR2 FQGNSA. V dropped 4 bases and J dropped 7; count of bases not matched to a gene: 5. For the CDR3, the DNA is TGTGCCAGCAGCTACCAGGGGGCTGGTGAAAAACTGTTTTTT. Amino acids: CASSYQGAGEKLFF.

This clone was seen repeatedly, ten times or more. CDR3 DNA: TGTGCCAGCAGCCACACCGGGACAAGGGAATACGAGCAGTACTTC. This codes for CASSHTGTREYEQYF. The gene calls are TRBV11-2 and TRBJ2-7, with D perhaps matching TRBD1 (6 bases). The CDR3 covers 15 residues. Trimming stripped 5 bases from V and 4 bases from J, with 18 bases between. Germline CDR1 reads SGHAT; CDR2 reads FQNNGV.

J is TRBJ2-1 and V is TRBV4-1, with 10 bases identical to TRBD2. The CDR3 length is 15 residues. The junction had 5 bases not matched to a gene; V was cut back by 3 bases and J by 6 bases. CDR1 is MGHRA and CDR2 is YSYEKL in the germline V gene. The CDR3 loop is CASSHASGSRNEQFF. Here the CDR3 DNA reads TGCGCCAGCAGCCACGCTAGCGGGAGTCGCAATGAGCAGTTCTTC.

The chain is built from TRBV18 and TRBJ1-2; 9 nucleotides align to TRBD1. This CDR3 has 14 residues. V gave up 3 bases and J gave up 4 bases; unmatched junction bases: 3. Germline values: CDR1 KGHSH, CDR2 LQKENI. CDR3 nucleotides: TGTGCCAGCTCACCCGGGACAGGGTTCTATGGCTACACCTTC. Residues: CASSPGTGFYGYTF.

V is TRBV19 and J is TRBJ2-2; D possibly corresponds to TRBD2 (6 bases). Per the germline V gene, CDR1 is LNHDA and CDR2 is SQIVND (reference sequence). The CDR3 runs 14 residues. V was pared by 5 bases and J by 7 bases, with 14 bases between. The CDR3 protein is CASSPMREVGELFF. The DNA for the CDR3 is TGTGCCAGTAGTCCAATGAGGGAGGTCGGGGAGCTGTTTTTT.

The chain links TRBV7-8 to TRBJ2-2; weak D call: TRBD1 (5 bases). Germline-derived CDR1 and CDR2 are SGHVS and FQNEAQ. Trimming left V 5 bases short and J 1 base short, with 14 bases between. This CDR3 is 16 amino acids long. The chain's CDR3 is CASSRRATGNTGELFF. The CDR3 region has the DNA TGTGCCAGCAGCCGTCGGGCCACAGGGAACACCGGGGAGCTGTTTTTT.

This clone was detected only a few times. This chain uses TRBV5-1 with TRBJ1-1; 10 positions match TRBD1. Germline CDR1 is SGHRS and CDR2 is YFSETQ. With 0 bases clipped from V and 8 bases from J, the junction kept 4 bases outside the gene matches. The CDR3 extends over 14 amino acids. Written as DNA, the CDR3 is TGCGCCAGCAGCTTGGCCCTGGGACAGGGGGAAGCTTTCTTT. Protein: CASSLALGQGEAFF.

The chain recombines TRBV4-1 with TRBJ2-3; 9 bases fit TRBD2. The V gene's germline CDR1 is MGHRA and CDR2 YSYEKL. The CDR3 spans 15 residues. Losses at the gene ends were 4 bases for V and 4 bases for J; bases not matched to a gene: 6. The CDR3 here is CASSPGSGSPDTQYF. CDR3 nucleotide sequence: TGCGCCAGCAGCCCGGGTAGCGGGAGCCCAGATACGCAGTATTTT.

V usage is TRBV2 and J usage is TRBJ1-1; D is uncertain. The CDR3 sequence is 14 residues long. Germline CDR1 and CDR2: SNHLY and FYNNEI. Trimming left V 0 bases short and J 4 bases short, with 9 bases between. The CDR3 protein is CASSEAVRSTEAFF. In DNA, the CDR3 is TGTGCCAGCAGTGAAGCTGTCAGAAGCACTGAAGCTTTCTTT.

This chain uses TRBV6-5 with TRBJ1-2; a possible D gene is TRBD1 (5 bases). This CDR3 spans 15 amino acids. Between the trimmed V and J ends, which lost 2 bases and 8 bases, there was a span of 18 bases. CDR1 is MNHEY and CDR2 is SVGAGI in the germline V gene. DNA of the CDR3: TGTGCCAGCAGTTACAAATTACAGGCCCTGGAGGGCTACACCTTC. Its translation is CASSYKLQALEGYTF.

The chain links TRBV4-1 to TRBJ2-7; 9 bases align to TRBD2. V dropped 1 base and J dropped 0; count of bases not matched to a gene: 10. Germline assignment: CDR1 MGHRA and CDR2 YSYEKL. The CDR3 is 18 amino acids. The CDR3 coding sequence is TGCGCCAGCAGCCAAGGGCGATCCGGACTAGCGCTCTCCTACGAGCAGTACTTC. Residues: CASSQGRSGLALSYEQYF.

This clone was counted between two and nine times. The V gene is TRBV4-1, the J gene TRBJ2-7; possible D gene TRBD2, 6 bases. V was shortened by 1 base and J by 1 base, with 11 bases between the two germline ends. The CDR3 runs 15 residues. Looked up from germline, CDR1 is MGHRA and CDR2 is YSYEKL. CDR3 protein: CASSQAGRGSYEQYF. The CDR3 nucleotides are TGCGCCAGCAGCCAAGCCGGGAGAGGGTCCTACGAGCAGTACTTC.

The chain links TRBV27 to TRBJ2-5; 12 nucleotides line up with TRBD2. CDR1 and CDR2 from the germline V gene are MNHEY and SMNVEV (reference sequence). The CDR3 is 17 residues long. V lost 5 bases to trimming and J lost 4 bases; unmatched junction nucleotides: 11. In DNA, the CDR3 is TGTGCCAGCAGTCCACGGACTAGCGGGGAAGTGGGAGAGACCCAGTACTTC. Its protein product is CASSPRTSGEVGETQYF.

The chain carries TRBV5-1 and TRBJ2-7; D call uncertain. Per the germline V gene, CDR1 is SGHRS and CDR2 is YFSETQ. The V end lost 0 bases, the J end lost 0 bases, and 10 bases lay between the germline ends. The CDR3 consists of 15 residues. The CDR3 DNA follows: TGCGCCAGCAGCTTGGAGTCCTCGAGCTCCTACGAGCAGTACTTC. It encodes CASSLESSSSYEQYF. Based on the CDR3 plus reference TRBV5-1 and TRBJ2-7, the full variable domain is KAGVTQTPRYLIKTRGQQVTLSCSPISGHRSVSWYQQTPGQGLQFLFEYFSETQRNKGNFPGRFSGRQFSNSRSEMNVSTLELGDSALYLCASSLESSSSYEQYFGPGTRLTVT.

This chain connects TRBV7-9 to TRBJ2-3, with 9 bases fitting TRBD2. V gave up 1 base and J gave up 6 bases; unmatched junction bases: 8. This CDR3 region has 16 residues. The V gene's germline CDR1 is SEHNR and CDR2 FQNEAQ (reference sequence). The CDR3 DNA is TGTGCCAGCAGCTTAGTGATAGCGGGAGCCCTCGATACGCAGTATTTT. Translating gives CASSLVIAGALDTQYF.

For the CDR3, the DNA is TGTGCCAGCCGCTATAGGGGGGGGGCCGAGACCCAGTACTTC. It specifies CASRYRGGAETQYF. The chain employs TRBV2 and TRBJ2-5, with TRBD2 as a possible D gene (7 bases). Trimming cost V 8 bases and J 5 bases, with 18 bases left between them. The CDR3 loop spans 14 amino acids. Germline V CDR1 and CDR2: SNHLY, FYNNEI.

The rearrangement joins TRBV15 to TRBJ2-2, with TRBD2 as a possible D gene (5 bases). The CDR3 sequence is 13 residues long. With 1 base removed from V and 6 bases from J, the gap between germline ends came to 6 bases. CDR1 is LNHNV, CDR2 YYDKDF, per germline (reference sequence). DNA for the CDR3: TGTGCCACCAGCAGAGGGACTGCCGGGGAGCTGTTTTTT. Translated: CATSRGTAGELFF.

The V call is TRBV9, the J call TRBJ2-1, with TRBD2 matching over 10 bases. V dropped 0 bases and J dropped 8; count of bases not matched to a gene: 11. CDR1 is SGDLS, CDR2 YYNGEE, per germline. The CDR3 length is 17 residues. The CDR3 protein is CASSVEARASGSYEQFF. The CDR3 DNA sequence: TGTGCCAGCAGCGTAGAAGCTAGGGCTAGCGGGAGCTATGAGCAGTTCTTC.

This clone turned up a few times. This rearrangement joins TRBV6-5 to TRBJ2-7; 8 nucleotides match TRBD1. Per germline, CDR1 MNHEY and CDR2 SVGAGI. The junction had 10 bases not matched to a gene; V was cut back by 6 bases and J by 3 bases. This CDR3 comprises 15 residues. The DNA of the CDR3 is TGTGCCAGCAGCCGTGGACAGGGCCGGAGCTACGAGCAGTACTTC. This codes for CASSRGQGRSYEQYF.

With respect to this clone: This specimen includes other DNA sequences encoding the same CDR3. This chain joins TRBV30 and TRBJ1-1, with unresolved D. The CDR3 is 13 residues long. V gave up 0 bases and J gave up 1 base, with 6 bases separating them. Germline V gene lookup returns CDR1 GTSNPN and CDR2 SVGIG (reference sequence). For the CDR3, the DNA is TGTGCCTGGAGTGTACTACAGAACACTGAAGCTTTCTTT. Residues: CAWSVLQNTEAFF.